The 23 T cell receptor beta chains given below trace back to one sample, sequenced in a study of technical replicates of blood from a few donors. The protocol was immunoSEQ multiplex PCR, while the TCRdb copy is restricted to in-frame clones and leaves out a portion. The table includes about 66,000 clones, over 75% detected once. Material: PBMCs. The source of these receptors is a human donor in good health. Some clones in this sample may be carry-over from other donors' samples.

CDR3 region: CASSLAGLVDNEQFF. The DNA for the CDR3 is TGTGCCAGCAGCTTGGCAGGACTAGTCGATAATGAGCAGTTCTTC. The chain is built from TRBV5-4 and TRBJ2-1; the match to TRBD2 covers 7 bases. Germline V gene data show CDR1 as SGHNT and CDR2 as YYREEE (reference sequence). J was trimmed by 7 bases and V by 0 bases; bases with no gene match: 7. The CDR3 totals 15 residues.

This chain joins TRBV6-1 and TRBJ2-3; D is ambiguous. Germline lookup yields CDR1 MNHNS and CDR2 SASEGT. The CDR3 totals 14 residues. Trimming stripped 7 bases from V and 0 bases from J, with 11 bases between. This CDR3 reads CASMEQPSTDTQYF. DNA of the CDR3: TGTGCCAGCATGGAACAGCCGAGCACAGATACGCAGTATTTT.

The chain employs TRBV7-8 and TRBJ2-7, with 11 positions matching TRBD2. Germline trimming cut 7 bases from V and 6 bases from J; bases unmatched to any gene: 5. Germline lookup yields CDR1 SGHVS and CDR2 FQNEAQ. The CDR3 length is 13 residues. The CDR3 DNA reads as TGTGCCAGCACCTTTAGCGGGAGGGGCGAGCAGTACTTC. This encodes CASTFSGRGEQYF.

DNA of the CDR3: TGTGCCAGCTCACCAACAGGGCTGGATACGCAGTATTTT. Its protein product is CASSPTGLDTQYF. The rearrangement uses TRBV18 and TRBJ2-3, with D perhaps TRBD1 (6 bases). Trimming removed 2 bases from V and 6 bases from J, with 9 bases in between. Looked up from germline, CDR1 is KGHSH and CDR2 is LQKENI. CDR3 length: 13 residues.

The chain is built from TRBV6-4 and TRBJ1-2; no firm D call. Germline V gene data show CDR1 as MRHNA and CDR2 as SNTAGT. The length of the CDR3 is 14 residues. Deletions cut 6 bases from V and 2 bases from J, with 13 bases between. The CDR3: CASSQAFGNYGYTF. In nucleotides, the CDR3 is TGTGCCAGCAGCCAGGCTTTTGGAAACTATGGCTACACCTTC.

The chain employs TRBV28 and TRBJ1-4; weak D call: TRBD1 (6 bases). The CDR3 has 15 amino acids. The germline gives CDR1 MDHEN, CDR2 SYDVKM. V lost 5 bases to trimming and J lost 8 bases, with 18 bases between them. DNA for the CDR3: TGTGCCAGCAGTCTTGGGGGCTCCTTCGGGGAAAAACTGTTTTTT. Its protein product is CASSLGGSFGEKLFF.

This chain connects TRBV2 to TRBJ1-6, with TRBD1 matching 8 bases. CDR1 and CDR2 (germline): SNHLY, FYNNEI. The CDR3 is 17 amino acids. J gave up 0 bases and V 5 bases, and 6 bases lay outside the gene matches. DNA for the CDR3: TGTGCCAGCAGTCTCATGGACAGGGTCTCCTATAATTCACCCCTCCACTTT. Encoded protein: CASSLMDRVSYNSPLHF.

V gene TRBV2 combines with J gene TRBJ2-2; TRBD1 agrees at 8 bases. CDR1 is SNHLY, CDR2 FYNNEI, per germline. The CDR3 is 15 residues long. Trimming at V came to 0 bases and at J to 6 bases, leaving 3 bases not matched to a gene. The DNA for the CDR3 is TGTGCCAGCAGTGAAGCGGAACAGGGGGCCGGGGAGCTGTTTTTT. It yields the protein CASSEAEQGAGELFF.

This clone has a single count. V gene TRBV4-1 combines with J gene TRBJ1-2; D is ambiguous. CDR1 MGHRA and CDR2 YSYEKL come from the germline V gene. V was clipped by 1 base and J by 8 bases, with 14 bases between them. CDR3 length equals 14 residues. The CDR3 bases are TGCGCCAGCAGCCAAGCCCGGGGAGACGAGGGCTACACCTTC. Amino acid sequence: CASSQARGDEGYTF.

This clone has only a few counts. This chain connects TRBV10-3 to TRBJ2-7; D possibly corresponds to TRBD1 (7 bases). The germline CDR1 and CDR2 sequences are ENHRY and SYGVKD. With 7 bases removed from V and 2 bases from J, the gap between germline ends came to 15 bases. CDR3 length: 14 amino acids. The CDR3: CAITQGRGAYEQYF. CDR3 DNA: TGTGCCATCACCCAGGGCAGGGGGGCCTACGAGCAGTACTTC.

This clone was detected only once. The rearrangement uses TRBV10-3 and TRBJ1-3, with D possibly TRBD1 on 5 matching bases. Deletions cut 4 bases from V and 3 bases from J, with 7 bases between. Germline CDR1 and CDR2: ENHRY and SYGVKD. CDR3 length equals 13 residues. The chain's CDR3 is CAISGGLGNTIYF. The CDR3 coding sequence is TGTGCCATCAGTGGGGGACTTGGAAACACCATATATTTT.

J is TRBJ1-1 and V is TRBV18; D might be TRBD1 (6 bases). The CDR3 extends over 15 amino acids. Trimming took off 3 bases at V and 1 base at J, with 12 bases between the two ends. CDR1 and CDR2 from the germline V gene are KGHSH and LQKENI. The CDR3 protein is CASSPRGTQNTEAFF. Written as DNA, the CDR3 is TGTGCCAGCTCACCCCGTGGGACACAGAACACTGAAGCTTTCTTT.

The V and J genes are TRBV5-1 and TRBJ2-5, with 8 positions matching TRBD2. The CDR3 has 13 residues. The germline CDR1 and CDR2 sequences are SGHRS and YFSETQ. Trimming cost V 0 bases and J 5 bases; bases outside gene matches: 0. The CDR3 protein is CASSLAGGETQYF. The CDR3 DNA sequence: TGCGCCAGCAGCTTGGCGGGGGGGGAGACCCAGTACTTC.

The chain combines TRBV7-2 with TRBJ2-5; D perhaps matches TRBD2 (5 bases). Trimming took 1 base from V and 5 from J, leaving 14 bases between them. The germline CDR1 and CDR2 sequences are SGHTA and FQGNSA. The CDR3 sequence is 15 residues long. Here the CDR3 reads CASSLVATRLETQYF. The CDR3 DNA reads as TGTGCCAGCAGCTTAGTAGCGACTCGTTTGGAGACCCAGTACTTC.

The chain links TRBV5-6 to TRBJ2-3; tentative D call: TRBD2 (6 bases). The CDR3 runs to 16 residues. The V gene lost 6 bases and the J gene lost 6 bases, with 23 bases spanning the gap. Germline-derived CDR1 and CDR2 are SGHDT and YYEEEE. The CDR3 here is CASTLGVRGRGDTQYF. In DNA, the CDR3 is TGTGCCAGCACCCTGGGGGTTCGGGGTCGGGGGGATACGCAGTATTTT.

The chain joins TRBV30 to TRBJ2-7; TRBD1 matches 9 bases. The germline gives CDR1 GTSNPN, CDR2 SVGIG (reference sequence). Trimming took 1 base from V and 5 from J; bases not matched to a gene: 6. CDR3 length equals 14 residues. CDR3 residues: CAWSAGQGYHEQYF. The CDR3 DNA reads as TGTGCCTGGAGTGCGGGACAGGGTTACCACGAGCAGTACTTC.

The CDR3 loop is CASSLRGGSYNEQFF. The CDR3, as DNA: TGTGCCAGCAGCTTACGTGGTGGGAGTTACAATGAGCAGTTCTTC. The chain has TRBV7-9 and TRBJ2-1, with D perhaps TRBD2 (5 bases). CDR1 is SEHNR, CDR2 FQNEAQ, per germline (reference sequence). V shed 2 bases and J shed 4 bases, with 12 bases lying between them. CDR3 length: 15 amino acids.

In its sample, this clone was seen once. CDR3 sequence (DNA): TGTGCCAGCAGCTCGAAACGACTAGCGGGAGACGAGCAGTACTTC. It encodes CASSSKRLAGDEQYF. The V and J genes are TRBV7-8 and TRBJ2-7, with 12 nucleotides matching TRBD2. The length of the CDR3 is 15 residues. The trim removed 4 bases at V and 5 bases at J, leaving 6 bases unmatched. Per germline, CDR1 SGHVS and CDR2 FQNEAQ. Filled out from reference TRBV7-8 and TRBJ2-7, the complete variable domain reads GAGVSQSPRYKVAKRGQDVALRCDPISGHVSLFWYQQALGQGPEFLTYFQNEAQLDKSGLPSDRFFAERPEGSVSTLKIQRTQQEDSAVYLCASSSKRLAGDEQYFGPGTRLTVT.

The V and J genes are TRBV6-4 and TRBJ1-6; D ambiguous. With 4 bases removed from V and 7 bases from J, the gap between germline ends came to 11 bases. Germline CDR1 is MRHNA and CDR2 is SNTAGT. The CDR3 consists of 14 residues. The CDR3 sequence: CASSVNTFNSPLHF. The CDR3 nucleotides are TGTGCCAGCAGTGTGAACACCTTCAATTCACCCCTCCACTTT.

The chain recombines TRBV10-3 with TRBJ2-7; 14 bases are a match to TRBD2. Germline V gene lookup returns CDR1 ENHRY and CDR2 SYGVKD. This CDR3 comprises 18 residues. Losses at the gene ends were 0 bases for V and 5 bases for J; bases not matched to a gene: 9. CDR3 DNA sequence: TGTGCCATCAGTGAGTCGGGGACTAGCGGGAGCGTTTTACACGAGCAGTACTTC. Translation gives CAISESGTSGSVLHEQYF.

The V gene is TRBV4-1, the J gene TRBJ2-4, with D possibly matching TRBD2 (5 bases). The V end lost 3 bases, the J end lost 0 bases, and 12 bases lay between the germline ends. The germline V gene has CDR1 MGHRA and CDR2 YSYEKL. The CDR3 sequence is 16 residues long. The CDR3 spells CASSQPGREAKNIQYF. The DNA for the CDR3 is TGCGCCAGCAGCCAGCCCGGACGGGAAGCCAAAAACATTCAGTACTTC.

The rearrangement joins TRBV4-3 to TRBJ2-1; TRBD2 matches 7 bases. The V gene's germline CDR1 is LGHNA and CDR2 YSLEER. V trimming: 2 bases; J trimming: 13 bases; junction bases outside the gene matches: 8. This CDR3 region has 13 residues. This chain's CDR3 is CASSQRLAVLQFF. CDR3 sequence (DNA): TGCGCCAGCAGCCAACGACTAGCTGTTTTACAGTTCTTC.

The J gene is TRBJ1-1, the V gene TRBV9, with D tentatively TRBD1 (6 bases). V lost 5 bases, J lost 1 base, and 15 bases lay in between. CDR1 is SGDLS and CDR2 is YYNGEE in the germline V gene. CDR3 size: 15 residues. Written as DNA, the CDR3 is TGTGCCAGCAGGGAGGGGGGGGCAGGGAACACTGAAGCTTTCTTT. Translated: CASREGGAGNTEAFF. Full variable domain (missing parts from reference TRBV9 and TRBJ1-1): DSGVTQTPKHLITATGQRVTLRCSPRSGDLSVYWYQQSLDQGLQFLIQYYNGEERAKGNILERFSAQQFPDLHSELNLSSLELGDSALYFCASREGGAGNTEAFFGQGTRLTVV.